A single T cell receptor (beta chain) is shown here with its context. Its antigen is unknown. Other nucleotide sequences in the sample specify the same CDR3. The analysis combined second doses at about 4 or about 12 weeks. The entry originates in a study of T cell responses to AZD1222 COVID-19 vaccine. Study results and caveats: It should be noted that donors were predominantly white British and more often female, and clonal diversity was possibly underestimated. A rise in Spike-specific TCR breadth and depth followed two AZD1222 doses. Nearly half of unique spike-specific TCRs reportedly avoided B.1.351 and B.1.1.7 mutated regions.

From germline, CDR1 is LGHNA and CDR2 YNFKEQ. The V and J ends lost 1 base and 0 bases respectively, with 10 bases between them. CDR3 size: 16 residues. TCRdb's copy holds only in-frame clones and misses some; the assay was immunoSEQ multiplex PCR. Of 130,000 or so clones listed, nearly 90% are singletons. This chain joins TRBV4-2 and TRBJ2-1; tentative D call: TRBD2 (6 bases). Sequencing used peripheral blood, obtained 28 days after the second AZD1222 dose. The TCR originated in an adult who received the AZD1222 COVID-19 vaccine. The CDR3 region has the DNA TGTGCCAGCAGCCAAGTAGTAGCGGACTCCTACAATGAGCAGTTCTTC. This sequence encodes CASSQVVADSYNEQFF.